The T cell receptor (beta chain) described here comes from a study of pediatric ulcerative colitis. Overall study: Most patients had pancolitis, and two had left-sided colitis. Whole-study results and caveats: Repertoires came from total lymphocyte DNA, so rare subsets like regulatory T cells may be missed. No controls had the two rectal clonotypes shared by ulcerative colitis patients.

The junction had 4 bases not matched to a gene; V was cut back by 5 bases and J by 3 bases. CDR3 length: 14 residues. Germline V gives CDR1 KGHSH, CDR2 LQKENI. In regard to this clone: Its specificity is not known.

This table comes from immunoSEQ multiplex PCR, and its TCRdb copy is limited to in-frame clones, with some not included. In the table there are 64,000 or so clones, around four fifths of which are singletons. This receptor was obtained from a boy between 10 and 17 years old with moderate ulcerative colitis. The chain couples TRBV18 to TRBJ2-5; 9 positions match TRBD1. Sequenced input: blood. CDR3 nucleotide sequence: TGTGCCAGCTCATCCGACAGGGGGGAAGAGACCCAGTACTTC. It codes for CASSSDRGEETQYF.